The next 26 T cell receptor beta chains were all read from a single sample in a study of T cells after yellow fever vaccination. TCRdb itself ran the 5' RACE reads through MiXCR, one entry per CDR3 protein. The data show some 500,000 distinct CDR3 sequences, approximately 13% seen once. The sample in question was PBMCs, obtained on the day of the yellow fever booster vaccination. These receptors came from a man in his thirties or forties who received the YFV17D yellow fever vaccine.

The table lists this clonotype with a few counts. The chain joins TRBV6-2 or TRBV6-3 to TRBJ2-1, with 7 bases identical to TRBD2. Germline trimming cut 0 bases from V and 3 bases from J; bases unmatched to any gene: 8. Germline loops: CDR1 MNHEY, CDR2 SVGEGT. The CDR3 is made up of 17 amino acids. This chain's CDR3 is CASSYSAGRTLYNEQFF. The CDR3 DNA reads TGTGCCAGCAGTTACTCGGCCGGGAGGACGCTCTACAATGAGCAGTTCTTC.

The chain couples TRBV10-3 to TRBJ2-1; TRBD2 aligns across 10 bases. Germline V gene sequence: CDR1 ENHRY, CDR2 SYGVKD. With V trimmed by 7 bases and J by 5 bases, 5 bases remained unmatched. The CDR3 loop spans 14 amino acids. CDR3 protein: CAITNGLADNEQFF. As DNA, the CDR3 is TGTGCCATCACTAACGGACTAGCGGACAATGAGCAGTTCTTC.

The V gene is TRBV7-6, the J gene TRBJ2-1; no firm D call. The CDR3 is 12 amino acids. V shed 2 bases and J shed 8 bases, with 7 bases lying between them. The V gene's germline CDR1 is SGHVS and CDR2 FNYEAQ. This chain's CDR3 is CASSLNSYEQFF. The CDR3 DNA follows: TGTGCCAGCAGCTTAAACTCGTATGAGCAGTTCTTC.

This chain connects TRBV7-2 to TRBJ2-7, with D unclear. CDR1 is SGHTA, CDR2 FQGNSA, per germline. Trimming removed 1 base from V and 7 bases from J, with 11 bases in between. The CDR3 runs 13 residues. CDR3: CASSLGRLLEQYF. CDR3 nucleotide sequence: TGTGCCAGCAGCTTAGGAAGGCTGTTAGAGCAGTACTTC.

In its sample, this clonotype was seen many times. This chain connects TRBV20-1 to TRBJ2-5, with D perhaps being TRBD1 or TRBD2 (5 bases each). V lost 0 bases and J lost 1, with 9 bases in between. Per germline, CDR1 DFQATT and CDR2 SNEGSKA (reference sequence). The CDR3 spans 14 residues. Here the CDR3 reads CSARDAGGQETQYF. CDR3 DNA sequence: TGCAGTGCTAGAGATGCTGGGGGCCAAGAGACCCAGTACTTC.

This clonotype was counted only a few times. This sequence joins TRBV3-1 and TRBJ1-2, with D possibly matching TRBD1 (5 bases). Germline CDR1 and CDR2: LGHDT and YNNKEL (reference sequence). V lost 7 bases and J lost 5, with 14 bases in between. The CDR3 runs 13 residues. CDR3 sequence (DNA): TGTGCCAGCATGGGAGGGGCCGGGTATGGCTACACCTTC. Its translation: CASMGGAGYGYTF. Full variable domain (rest looked up from reference TRBV3-1 and TRBJ1-2): DTAVSQTPKYLVTQMGNDKSIKCEQNLGHDTMYWYKQDSKKFLKIMFSYNNKELIINETVPNRFSPKSPDKAHLNLHINSLELGDSAVYFCASMGGAGYGYTFGSGTRLTVV.

The chain joins TRBV20-1 to TRBJ2-5; 10 bases are a match to TRBD2. Germline V CDR1 and CDR2: DFQATT, SNEGSKA (reference sequence). Trimming cost V 7 bases and J 5 bases; bases outside gene matches: 7. The CDR3 totals 13 residues. The CDR3 region is CSVVAGGMETQYF. CDR3 in DNA: TGCAGTGTCGTAGCGGGAGGAATGGAGACCCAGTACTTC.

This clonotype occurred a few times. CDR3 sequence: CATSDLQGWTETQYF. In DNA, the CDR3 is TGTGCCACCAGTGATTTACAGGGATGGACGGAGACCCAGTACTTC. The rearrangement links TRBV24-1 to TRBJ2-5, with D possibly TRBD1 on 6 matching bases. CDR3 length: 15 residues. Trimming removed 1 base at V and 5 bases at J, with 13 bases between. The V gene's germline CDR1 is KGHDR and CDR2 SFDVKD.

A few counts support this clonotype. The genes are TRBV25-1 and TRBJ1-1; no reliable D call. Germline CDR1 and CDR2: MGHDK and SYGVNS. This CDR3 is 12 amino acids long. The V end lost 7 bases, the J end lost 0 bases, and 6 bases lay between the germline ends. Here the CDR3 reads CASKDVNTEAFF. CDR3 in DNA: TGTGCCAGCAAAGATGTGAACACTGAAGCTTTCTTT.

The sample holds a few counts of this clonotype. The V and J genes are TRBV10-3 and TRBJ2-2, with 8 bases matching TRBD1. Germline CDR1 ENHRY, CDR2 SYGVKD. The V and J ends lost 3 bases and 5 bases, in that order; junction bases with no gene match: 5. The CDR3 totals 15 residues. CDR3 protein: CAISERTGRTGELFF. The CDR3 DNA is TGTGCCATCAGTGAAAGGACAGGGAGAACCGGGGAGCTGTTTTTT.

J is TRBJ2-3 and V is TRBV4-3, with 9 bases identical to TRBD2. The CDR3 spans 16 residues. From germline, CDR1 is LGHNA and CDR2 YSLEER. Trimming removed 0 bases from V and 0 bases from J; junction bases left unmatched: 1. This chain's CDR3 is CASSQDLAGSTDTQYF. In nucleotides, the CDR3 is TGCGCCAGCAGCCAAGATCTAGCGGGAAGCACAGATACGCAGTATTTT.

This clonotype was detected a few times. The chain has TRBV27 and TRBJ2-7; D possibly matches TRBD1 or TRBD2 (5 bases each). The V end lost 4 bases, the J end lost 4 bases, and 20 bases lay between the germline ends. The CDR3 is made up of 16 amino acids. Per the germline V gene, CDR1 is MNHEY and CDR2 is SMNVEV (reference sequence). The DNA for the CDR3 is TGTGCCAGCAGTTCGGCCGGGGCAAGGCACTGGTACGAGCAGTACTTC. This translates into CASSSAGARHWYEQYF.

V gene TRBV19 combines with J gene TRBJ2-5, with 8 bases matching TRBD2. V was pared by 6 bases and J by 1 base, with 1 base of the junction left unmatched. Germline lookup yields CDR1 LNHDA and CDR2 SQIVND (reference sequence). This CDR3 spans 13 amino acids. This CDR3 is CASRSGSQETQYF. CDR3 nucleotide sequence: TGTGCCAGTAGGAGCGGGAGCCAAGAGACCCAGTACTTC.

This rearrangement joins TRBV20-1 to TRBJ2-7, with 7 bases fitting TRBD1. The germline gives CDR1 DFQATT, CDR2 SNEGSKA (reference sequence). The junction had 13 bases not matched to a gene; V was cut back by 5 bases and J by 0 bases. The CDR3 loop spans 16 amino acids. The CDR3, as DNA: TGCAGTGCTTTACACCTGAGCGGACAGGTCTCCTACGAGCAGTACTTC. Protein product: CSALHLSGQVSYEQYF.

The chain recombines TRBV5-6 with TRBJ2-7; no definite D call. The V gene lost 2 bases and the J gene lost 4 bases, with 13 bases spanning the gap. The CDR3 has 14 residues. CDR1 and CDR2 (germline): SGHDT, YYEEEE. CDR3 residues: CASSLQSLEYEQYF. The DNA of the CDR3 is TGTGCCAGCAGCTTACAGTCCCTAGAATACGAGCAGTACTTC.

This chain connects TRBV7-2 to TRBJ2-7, with 8 bases that match TRBD1. The V segment lost 5 bases and the J segment 1 base; nucleotides outside the gene matches: 13. Germline V gene data show CDR1 as SGHTA and CDR2 as FQGNSA. The CDR3 consists of 17 residues. The CDR3 is CASSQAPRDRTSYEQYF. The CDR3 DNA follows: TGTGCCAGCAGCCAAGCCCCCCGGGACAGGACATCCTACGAGCAGTACTTC.

This sequence joins TRBV27 and TRBJ2-3, with D possibly TRBD1 on 6 matching bases. The V end lost 0 bases, the J end lost 1 base, and 14 bases lay between the germline ends. Per germline, CDR1 MNHEY and CDR2 SMNVEV (reference sequence). The CDR3 runs to 17 residues. The CDR3 reads CASSLSIGQWGTDTQYF. The CDR3 nucleotides read TGTGCCAGCAGTTTATCTATTGGACAGTGGGGCACAGATACGCAGTATTTT.

This clonotype was seen at least ten times. This rearrangement joins TRBV7-2 to TRBJ1-1; TRBD1 might be the D (6 bases). V was shortened by 1 base and J by 4 bases, with 13 bases between the two germline ends. The CDR3 contains 15 residues. The germline V gene has CDR1 SGHTA and CDR2 FQGNSA. The CDR3 nucleotides read TGTGCCAGCAGCTTAGGAGACAGGAGGTCCACTGAAGCTTTCTTT. Residues: CASSLGDRRSTEAFF.

Ten or more counts support this clonotype. J is TRBJ2-5 and V is TRBV11-2; 7 bases are shared with TRBD1. With 3 bases clipped from V and 3 bases from J, the junction kept 4 bases outside the gene matches. The CDR3 spans 14 residues. In germline, CDR1 is SGHAT, CDR2 FQNNGV. CDR3 protein: CASSFPGQKETQYF. The CDR3 DNA is TGTGCCAGCAGCTTCCCGGGACAGAAAGAGACCCAGTACTTC.

The chain recombines TRBV12-3 or TRBV12-4 with TRBJ2-1; TRBD2 aligns across 10 bases. With 5 bases clipped from V and 9 bases from J, the junction kept 10 bases outside the gene matches. CDR3 size: 15 residues. CDR3 residues: CASSPSSGRAGEQFF. The DNA for the CDR3 is TGTGCCAGCAGTCCCTCCAGCGGGAGGGCCGGTGAGCAGTTCTTC.

This clonotype was observed a few times. This chain joins TRBV4-3 and TRBJ2-4; no reliable D call. The germline V and J ends were trimmed by 1 base and 8 bases, with 3 bases remaining between them. The CDR3 is 11 residues long. Germline CDR1 LGHNA, CDR2 YSLEER. CDR3 amino acids: CASSQADIQYF. The CDR3 DNA is TGCGCCAGCAGCCAAGCGGACATTCAGTACTTC.

The chain uses TRBV20-1 and TRBJ2-2; D is undetermined. Trimming took 6 bases from V and 2 from J, leaving 13 bases between them. Per germline, CDR1 DFQATT and CDR2 SNEGSKA (reference sequence). The CDR3 is 14 amino acids. CDR3 in amino acids: CSATIGLNTGELFF. The CDR3 coding sequence is TGCAGTGCCACTATAGGCCTTAACACCGGGGAGCTGTTTTTT.

This clonotype appeared a single time. The chain has TRBV28 and TRBJ1-6; D ambiguous. Trimming cost V 3 bases and J 9 bases, with 6 bases left between them. The CDR3 runs to 12 residues. In germline, CDR1 is MDHEN, CDR2 SYDVKM. The CDR3 DNA reads TGTGCCAGCAGTTTGAGGGTTTCACCCCTCCACTTT. It encodes CASSLRVSPLHF.

This clonotype was detected a few times. This CDR3 is CASSSMDPGADSPLHF. In nucleotides, the CDR3 is TGCGCCAGCAGCTCTATGGACCCGGGGGCGGATTCACCCCTCCACTTT. The chain links TRBV5-1 to TRBJ1-6; a possible D gene is TRBD1 (6 bases). The CDR3 contains 16 residues. Looked up from germline, CDR1 is SGHRS and CDR2 is YFSETQ. V shed 3 bases and J shed 8 bases, with 18 bases lying between them.

The J gene is TRBJ1-1, the V gene TRBV9; D is undetermined. The V and J ends lost 0 bases and 0 bases respectively, with 3 bases between them. This CDR3 has 13 amino acids. The germline CDR1 and CDR2 sequences are SGDLS and YYNGEE. CDR3 amino acids: CASSVAVNTEAFF. DNA of the CDR3: TGTGCCAGCAGCGTAGCTGTGAACACTGAAGCTTTCTTT.

This clonotype was found a few times. The chain recombines TRBV7-2 with TRBJ2-2; 12 bases align to TRBD2. Germline-derived CDR1 and CDR2 are SGHTA and FQGNSA. Trimming cost V 3 bases and J 1 base; bases outside gene matches: 0. The CDR3 is 16 amino acids. The CDR3 nucleotides are TGTGCCAGCAGCTTGACTAGCGGGGGGAACACCGGGGAGCTGTTTTTT. As protein: CASSLTSGGNTGELFF.